This paragraph reports one T cell receptor beta chain. The data were taken from a study of blood T cell repertoires in COVID-19. Study-wide background: The analysed material was cDNA or gDNA that came from T cells, B-cell-depleted T cells, or PBMCs.

As processed by the authors: Amplification with reference gene primers provided the estimates of nucleated cell counts. Here immunoSEQ multiplex PCR was the method, and the copy in TCRdb shows in-frame clones only, minus some. From that table come the V and J calls and clone size; the DNA was used to work out D and trimming. The data show approximately 170,000 clones, 88% seen once. V lost 4 bases and J lost 0, with 13 bases in between. The CDR3 is made up of 16 amino acids. Looked up from germline, CDR1 is LNHDA and CDR2 is SQIVND (reference sequence). This TCR was sampled from a man between 60 and 70 years old with acute or convalescent COVID-19. Sequencing was performed on peripheral blood. V gene TRBV19 combines with J gene TRBJ1-5, with D perhaps TRBD1 (6 bases). As DNA, the CDR3 is TGTGCCAGTAGTACCCTCGGGACACTTAGCAATCAGCCCCAGCATTTT. This codes for CASSTLGTLSNQPQHF.